Listed below are T cell receptor beta chains from one sample, sequenced in a study of shared clonotypes between healthy human individuals. Sequenced by immunoSEQ multiplex PCR; TCRdb stores in-frame clones only, minus some. The sample includes roughly 2.4 million clones, approximately 96% of them seen just once. Sequenced: naive CD4+ T cells sorted from blood. The receptor set was obtained from a man aged 18-30 years in good health. Both conserved end residues are part of each CDR3. Each record gives: V gene, clone size, J gene, D gene, CDR3 protein, CDR3 DNA. The D gene is left open where the match is weak. Not every row has a clone size; where given, it reads once, few, many or a size class.

v_call: TRBV11-2; clone_size: NA; j_call: TRBJ2-1; d_call: TRBD2; cdr3_aa: CASSSPGGADNEQFF; cdr3_nt: TGTGCCAGCAGCTCACCGGGAGGGGCGGACAATGAGCAGTTCTTC
v_call: TRBV6-5; clone_size: NA; j_call: TRBJ2-3; d_call: NA; cdr3_aa: CASSRRFTDTQYF; cdr3_nt: TGTGCCAGCAGTAGACGGTTCACAGATACGCAGTATTTT
v_call: TRBV9; clone_size: NA; j_call: TRBJ1-5; d_call: TRBD1; cdr3_aa: CASSPGQGRNQPQHF; cdr3_nt: TGTGCCAGCAGCCCGGGACAGGGCCGCAATCAGCCCCAGCATTTT
v_call: TRBV7-9; clone_size: NA; j_call: TRBJ2-1; d_call: TRBD2; cdr3_aa: CASSLSGRGGNEQFF; cdr3_nt: TGTGCCAGCAGCCTCTCCGGGAGGGGGGGTAATGAGCAGTTCTTC
v_call: TRBV19; clone_size: NA; j_call: TRBJ2-4; d_call: NA; cdr3_aa: CASSIDSGKLNIQYF; cdr3_nt: TGTGCCAGTAGTATAGATAGCGGCAAACTAAACATTCAGTACTTC
v_call: TRBV11-3; clone_size: NA; j_call: TRBJ2-1; d_call: NA; cdr3_aa: CASSARKAHYNEQFF; cdr3_nt: TGTGCCAGCAGCGCCCGTAAAGCCCACTACAATGAGCAGTTCTTC
v_call: TRBV11-1; clone_size: NA; j_call: TRBJ1-1; d_call: NA; cdr3_aa: CASSSFPTVLNTEAFF; cdr3_nt: TGTGCCAGCAGCTCATTCCCGACAGTTTTGAACACTGAAGCTTTCTTT
v_call: TRBV25-1; clone_size: NA; j_call: TRBJ1-2; d_call: NA; cdr3_aa: CASSEWEEVGYTF; cdr3_nt: TGTGCCAGCAGTGAATGGGAAGAAGTCGGCTACACCTTC
v_call: TRBV10-3; clone_size: once; j_call: TRBJ2-5; d_call: TRBD2; cdr3_aa: CAISESLAGGPGAQYF; cdr3_nt: TGTGCCATCAGTGAGTCACTAGCGGGAGGGCCGGGGGCCCAGTACTTC
v_call: TRBV10-3; clone_size: NA; j_call: TRBJ1-2; d_call: NA; cdr3_aa: CAISELQDSYGYTF; cdr3_nt: TGTGCCATCAGTGAGTTACAGGACAGCTATGGCTACACCTTC
v_call: TRBV6-6; clone_size: few; j_call: TRBJ1-1; d_call: NA; cdr3_aa: CASRDSMNTEAFF; cdr3_nt: TGTGCCAGCAGGGACAGCATGAACACTGAAGCTTTCTTT
v_call: TRBV18; clone_size: once; j_call: TRBJ2-7; d_call: TRBD2; cdr3_aa: CASSGSRARGDYEQYF; cdr3_nt: TGTGCCAGCTCAGGATCCAGGGCACGGGGGGACTACGAGCAGTACTTC
v_call: TRBV5-5; clone_size: NA; j_call: TRBJ1-6; d_call: NA; cdr3_aa: CASSPRAGYNSPLHF; cdr3_nt: TGTGCCAGCAGCCCCAGGGCCGGGTATAATTCACCCCTCCACTTT
v_call: TRBV27; clone_size: NA; j_call: TRBJ2-7; d_call: NA; cdr3_aa: CASSLFPFVTYEQYF; cdr3_nt: TGTGCCAGCAGTTTATTCCCGTTTGTGACCTACGAGCAGTACTTC
v_call: TRBV11-2; clone_size: NA; j_call: TRBJ2-7; d_call: TRBD2; cdr3_aa: CASSLTGGKNAGEQYF; cdr3_nt: TGTGCCAGCAGCCTAACCGGGGGGAAGAATGCCGGCGAGCAGTACTTC
v_call: TRBV30; clone_size: NA; j_call: TRBJ1-1; d_call: NA; cdr3_aa: CAWRAGLDTEAFF; cdr3_nt: TGTGCCTGGAGGGCAGGGTTGGACACTGAAGCTTTCTTT
v_call: TRBV30; clone_size: NA; j_call: TRBJ1-1; d_call: NA; cdr3_aa: CAWKSAGNTEAFF; cdr3_nt: TGTGCCTGGAAATCAGCGGGGAACACTGAAGCTTTCTTT
v_call: TRBV19; clone_size: NA; j_call: TRBJ2-1; d_call: TRBD2; cdr3_aa: CASSIAGASYNEQFF; cdr3_nt: TGTGCCAGTAGCATAGCGGGAGCCTCCTACAATGAGCAGTTCTTC
v_call: TRBV28; clone_size: NA; j_call: TRBJ1-4; d_call: TRBD1; cdr3_aa: CASSHRGAREKLFF; cdr3_nt: TGTGCCAGCAGCCACAGGGGGGCCAGGGAAAAACTGTTTTTT
v_call: TRBV21-1; clone_size: few; j_call: TRBJ1-5; d_call: NA; cdr3_aa: CASIPGGGRRQPQHF; cdr3_nt: TGTGCCAGCATCCCCGGAGGGGGTCGGCGACAGCCCCAGCATTTT
v_call: TRBV7-9; clone_size: NA; j_call: TRBJ2-2; d_call: NA; cdr3_aa: CASSLLGTGELFF; cdr3_nt: TGTGCCAGCAGCTTGTTAGGCACCGGGGAGCTGTTTTTT
v_call: TRBV6-6; clone_size: once; j_call: TRBJ2-7; d_call: NA; cdr3_aa: CASQDRPHEQYF; cdr3_nt: TGTGCCAGCCAGGACCGTCCCCACGAGCAGTACTTC
v_call: TRBV5-6; clone_size: NA; j_call: TRBJ1-2; d_call: NA; cdr3_aa: CASSLAADYGYTF; cdr3_nt: TGTGCCAGCAGCTTGGCGGCTGATTATGGCTACACCTTC
v_call: TRBV7-7; clone_size: NA; j_call: TRBJ1-3; d_call: NA; cdr3_aa: CASSSGPSGNTIYF; cdr3_nt: TGTGCTAGCAGCTCCGGCCCCTCTGGAAACACCATATATTTT
v_call: TRBV7-2; clone_size: NA; j_call: TRBJ1-1; d_call: NA; cdr3_aa: CASSSQMNTEAFF; cdr3_nt: TGTGCCAGCAGCTCCCAGATGAACACTGAAGCTTTCTTT
v_call: TRBV30; clone_size: once; j_call: TRBJ2-7; d_call: NA; cdr3_aa: CAWSAGREQYF; cdr3_nt: TGTGCCTGGAGTGCGGGGCGCGAGCAGTACTTC
v_call: TRBV13; clone_size: NA; j_call: TRBJ2-7; d_call: TRBD2; cdr3_aa: CASSLETSGRREQYF; cdr3_nt: TGTGCCAGCAGCTTAGAGACTAGCGGGAGACGCGAGCAGTACTTC
v_call: TRBV7-9; clone_size: NA; j_call: TRBJ2-7; d_call: NA; cdr3_aa: CASSLGLESNPYEQYF; cdr3_nt: TGTGCCAGCAGCTTAGGTCTGGAGTCGAACCCCTACGAGCAGTACTTC
v_call: TRBV7-2; clone_size: NA; j_call: TRBJ2-1; d_call: TRBD2; cdr3_aa: CASSRAGGFTNSYNEQFF; cdr3_nt: TGTGCCAGCAGCCGAGCGGGAGGATTTACTAACTCCTACAATGAGCAGTTCTTC
v_call: TRBV5-4; clone_size: NA; j_call: TRBJ1-2; d_call: NA; cdr3_aa: CASSPGDLIQGSGAGGYTF; cdr3_nt: TGTGCCAGCAGCCCCGGTGATCTTATACAGGGTTCGGGGGCTGGTGGCTACACCTTC
v_call: TRBV27; clone_size: once; j_call: TRBJ1-2; d_call: NA; cdr3_aa: CASSTMTGKPYGYTF; cdr3_nt: TGTGCCAGCAGTACCATGACAGGCAAGCCCTATGGCTACACCTTC
v_call: TRBV4-1; clone_size: NA; j_call: TRBJ2-7; d_call: TRBD1; cdr3_aa: CASSQVPGQGSYEQYF; cdr3_nt: TGCGCCAGCAGCCAAGTCCCGGGACAGGGGTCCTACGAGCAGTACTTC
v_call: TRBV5-1; clone_size: NA; j_call: TRBJ2-5; d_call: TRBD1; cdr3_aa: CASSQDGQGAQETQYF; cdr3_nt: TGCGCCAGCAGCCAAGATGGACAGGGGGCTCAAGAGACCCAGTACTTC
v_call: TRBV19; clone_size: once; j_call: TRBJ2-7; d_call: TRBD1; cdr3_aa: CASSDLSGGEQYF; cdr3_nt: TGTGCCAGTAGTGATCTCTCAGGGGGCGAGCAGTACTTC
v_call: TRBV7-2; clone_size: NA; j_call: TRBJ2-7; d_call: NA; cdr3_aa: CASSTQGFLSYEQYF; cdr3_nt: TGTGCCAGCAGCACGCAGGGTTTTCTCTCCTACGAGCAGTACTTC
v_call: TRBV18; clone_size: NA; j_call: TRBJ1-2; d_call: NA; cdr3_aa: CASSPPTNGYGYTF; cdr3_nt: TGTGCCAGCTCACCACCTACCAATGGCTATGGCTACACCTTC
v_call: TRBV5-6; clone_size: NA; j_call: TRBJ1-1; d_call: NA; cdr3_aa: CASSFRGVQWNTEAFF; cdr3_nt: TGTGCCAGCAGCTTTAGGGGGGTACAATGGAACACTGAAGCTTTCTTT
v_call: TRBV6-5; clone_size: NA; j_call: TRBJ1-1; d_call: NA; cdr3_aa: CASSYSRRRNTEAFF; cdr3_nt: TGTGCCAGCAGTTACTCGAGAAGGAGGAACACTGAAGCTTTCTTT
v_call: TRBV10-1; clone_size: once; j_call: TRBJ2-2; d_call: NA; cdr3_aa: CASSVTGELNTGELFF; cdr3_nt: TGCGCCAGCAGTGTGACGGGAGAGTTGAACACCGGGGAGCTGTTTTTT
v_call: TRBV7-2; clone_size: NA; j_call: TRBJ2-3; d_call: TRBD2; cdr3_aa: CASSLVSSRGSFTDTQYF; cdr3_nt: TGTGCCAGCAGCTTAGTCAGTTCCCGCGGGAGTTTTACAGATACGCAGTATTTT
v_call: TRBV28; clone_size: NA; j_call: TRBJ1-3; d_call: NA; cdr3_aa: CASSFGEFGRNTIYF; cdr3_nt: TGTGCCAGCAGTTTTGGGGAATTCGGACGGAACACCATATATTTT